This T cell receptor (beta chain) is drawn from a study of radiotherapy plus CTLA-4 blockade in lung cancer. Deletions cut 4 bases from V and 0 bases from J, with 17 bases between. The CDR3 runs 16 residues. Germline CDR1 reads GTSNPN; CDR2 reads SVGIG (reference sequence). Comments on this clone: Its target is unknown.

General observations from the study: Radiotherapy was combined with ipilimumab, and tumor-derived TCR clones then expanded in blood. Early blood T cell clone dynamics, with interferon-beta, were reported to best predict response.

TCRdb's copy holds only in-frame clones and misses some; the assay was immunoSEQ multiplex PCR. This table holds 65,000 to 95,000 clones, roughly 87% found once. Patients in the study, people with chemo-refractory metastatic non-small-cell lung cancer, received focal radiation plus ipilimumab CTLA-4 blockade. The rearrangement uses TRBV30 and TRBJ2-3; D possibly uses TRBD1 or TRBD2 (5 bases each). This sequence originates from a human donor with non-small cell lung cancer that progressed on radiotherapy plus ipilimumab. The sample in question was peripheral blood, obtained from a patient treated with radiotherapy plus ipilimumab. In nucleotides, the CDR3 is TGTGCCTGGACTCTACCGGGGCAGACAAGCACAGATACGCAGTATTTT. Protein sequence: CAWTLPGQTSTDTQYF.